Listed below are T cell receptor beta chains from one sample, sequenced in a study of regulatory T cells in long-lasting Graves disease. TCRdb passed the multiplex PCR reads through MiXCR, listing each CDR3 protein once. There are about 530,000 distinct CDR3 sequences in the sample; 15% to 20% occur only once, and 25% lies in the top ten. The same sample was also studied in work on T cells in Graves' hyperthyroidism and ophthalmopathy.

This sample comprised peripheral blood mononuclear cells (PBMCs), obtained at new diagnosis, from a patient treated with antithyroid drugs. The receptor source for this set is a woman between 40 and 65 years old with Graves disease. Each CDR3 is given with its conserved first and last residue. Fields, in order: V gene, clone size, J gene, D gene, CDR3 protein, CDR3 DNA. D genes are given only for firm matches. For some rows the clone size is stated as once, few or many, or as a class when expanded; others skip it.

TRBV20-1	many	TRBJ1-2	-	CSASGTSYGYTF	TGCAGTGCTAGCGGGACGTCCTATGGCTACACCTTC
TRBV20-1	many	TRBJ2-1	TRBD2	CSAHTSSGGAYEQFF	TGCAGTGCTCATACTTCTAGCGGGGGGGCCTATGAGCAGTTCTTC
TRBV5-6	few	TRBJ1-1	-	CASNRERGTEAFF	TGTGCCAGCAATCGGGAGCGGGGGACTGAAGCTTTCTTT
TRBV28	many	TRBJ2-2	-	CASSSATTGELFF	TGTGCCAGCAGTAGCGCAACCACCGGGGAGCTGTTTTTT
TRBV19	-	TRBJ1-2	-	CANSQGPPSENYGYTF	TGTGCCAATAGTCAGGGCCCCCCCTCAGAAAACTATGGCTACACCTTC
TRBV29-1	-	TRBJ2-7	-	CSVVIAYEQYF	TGCAGCGTTGTAATAGCCTACGAGCAGTACTTC
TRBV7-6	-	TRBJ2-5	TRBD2	CASSPAAGGARETQYF	TGTGCCAGCAGCCCGGCGGCGGGGGGGGCGCGGGAGACCCAGTACTTC
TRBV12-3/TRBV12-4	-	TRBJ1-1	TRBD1	CASSPTGGENTEAFF	TGTGCCAGCAGTCCAACAGGGGGCGAAAATACTGAAGCTTTCTTT
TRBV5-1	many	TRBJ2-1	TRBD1	CASSPGGLTGNEQFF	TGCGCCAGCAGCCCAGGGGGCCTAACGGGGAATGAGCAGTTCTTC
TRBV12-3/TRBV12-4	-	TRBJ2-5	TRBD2	CASRGGGAGETQYF	TGTGCCAGCCGGGGCGGGGGGGCCGGAGAGACCCAGTACTTC
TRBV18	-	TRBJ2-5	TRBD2	CASSPRLAGETQYF	TGTGCCAGCTCACCAAGACTAGCAGGAGAGACCCAGTACTTC
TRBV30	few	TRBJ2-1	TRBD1	CATGAPYNEQFF	TGTGCTACAGGGGCGCCCTACAATGAGCAGTTCTTC
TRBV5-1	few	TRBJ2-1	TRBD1	CASSNGTGVFYNEQFF	TGCGCCAGCAGCAATGGGACAGGGGTTTTCTACAATGAGCAGTTCTTC
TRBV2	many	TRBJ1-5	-	CASSDVSTVLNQPQHF	TGTGCCAGCAGTGACGTGAGCACAGTCCTCAATCAGCCCCAGCATTTT
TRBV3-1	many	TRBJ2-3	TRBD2	CASSQAGGQVTQYF	TGTGCCAGCAGCCAAGCGGGGGGGCAAGTTACGCAGTATTTT
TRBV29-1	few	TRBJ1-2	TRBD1	CSVGVGQGANGYTF	TGCAGCGTTGGTGTGGGTCAGGGGGCTAATGGCTACACCTTC
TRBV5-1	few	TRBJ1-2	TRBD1	CASSSGTGGDGYTF	TGCGCCAGCAGCTCCGGGACAGGGGGGGATGGCTACACCTTC
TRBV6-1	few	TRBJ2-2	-	CASAGNTGELFF	TGTGCCAGCGCAGGGAACACCGGGGAGCTGTTTTTT
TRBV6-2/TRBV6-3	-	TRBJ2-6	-	CASSELGGAGANVLTF	TGTGCCAGCAGTGAACTGGGGGGCGCTGGGGCCAACGTCCTGACTTTC
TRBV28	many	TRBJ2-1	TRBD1	CASSPRRWDRVYNEQFF	TGTGCCAGCAGCCCAAGGCGTTGGGACAGGGTTTACAATGAGCAGTTCTTC
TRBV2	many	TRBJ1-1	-	CASKIGGPNTEAFF	TGTGCCAGCAAGATAGGGGGGCCGAACACTGAAGCTTTCTTT
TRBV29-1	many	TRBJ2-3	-	CSVGQSRADTQYF	TGCAGCGTTGGACAATCGCGCGCAGATACGCAGTATTTT
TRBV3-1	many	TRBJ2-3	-	CASSQGQGRVTDTQYF	TGTGCCAGCAGCCAAGGGCAGGGAAGGGTCACAGATACGCAGTATTTT
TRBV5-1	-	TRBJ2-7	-	CASSLVEGVGEQYF	TGCGCCAGCAGCTTGGTAGAGGGGGTTGGCGAGCAGTACTTC
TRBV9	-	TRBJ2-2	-	CASSVRMGELFF	TGTGCCAGCAGCGTAAGGATGGGGGAGCTGTTTTTT
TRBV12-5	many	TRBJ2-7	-	CASGLVQPGTYEQYF	TGTGCTAGTGGTTTGGTACAGCCCGGTACCTACGAGCAGTACTTC
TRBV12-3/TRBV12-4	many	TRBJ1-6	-	CASSLGYNSPLHF	TGTGCCAGCAGTTTAGGGTACAATTCACCCCTCCACTTT